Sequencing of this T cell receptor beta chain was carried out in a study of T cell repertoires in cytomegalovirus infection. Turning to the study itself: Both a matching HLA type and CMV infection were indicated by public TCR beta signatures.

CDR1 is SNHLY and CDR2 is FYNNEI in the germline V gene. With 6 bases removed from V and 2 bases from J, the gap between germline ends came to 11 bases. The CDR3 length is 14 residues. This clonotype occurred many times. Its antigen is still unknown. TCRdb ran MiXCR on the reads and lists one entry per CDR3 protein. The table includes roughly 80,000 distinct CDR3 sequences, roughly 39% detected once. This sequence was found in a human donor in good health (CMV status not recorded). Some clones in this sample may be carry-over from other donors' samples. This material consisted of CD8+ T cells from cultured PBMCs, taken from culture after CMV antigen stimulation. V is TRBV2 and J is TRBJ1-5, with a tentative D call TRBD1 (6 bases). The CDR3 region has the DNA TGTGCCAGCAGGGATTCAGGGGGCAATCAGCCCCAGCATTTT. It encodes CASRDSGGNQPQHF.